The present entry profiles one T cell receptor (beta chain) with its context. The antigen is undetermined. This entry comes from a study of siplizumab effects on memory and regulatory T cells. The study, taken as a whole, reports: Tracing alloreactive clones into unstimulated subsets worked for only a minor fraction of them. Memory cells seemed less diverse than naive T cells, which seemed major alloresponse contributors.

Produced via immunoSEQ multiplex PCR; TCRdb's table is partial and in-frame only. The sample comprises over 85,000 clones, roughly 96% of which are singletons, and less than 0.035% rests with the top ten. The CDR3 length is 12 residues. Deletions cut 6 bases from V and 6 bases from J, with 11 bases between. Per the germline V gene, CDR1 is MDHEN and CDR2 is SYDVKM. Donor pairs, three in total, had unstimulated naive, memory, effector memory and TEMRA subsets sequenced. Sequenced: naive CD4+ T cells sorted from blood. V is TRBV28 and J is TRBJ1-2; a weak D match, TRBD1 (5 bases). The source is a human donor in good health. The CDR3 spells CASRVLTDGYTF. The CDR3 nucleotides are TGTGCCAGCAGGGTCCTGACAGATGGCTACACCTTC.